The source of this T cell receptor beta chain is a study of response to subunit inactivated influenza vaccine. Study-wide findings and caveats: The authors offered the suggestion that each seasonal influenza vaccination recruits few new T cells.

The CDR3 contains 16 residues. J was trimmed by 4 bases and V by 0 bases; bases with no gene match: 7. Per germline, CDR1 DFQATT and CDR2 SNEGSKA (reference sequence). Using its own MiXCR run on the RT-PCR reads, TCRdb lists one record per CDR3 protein. The repertoire has fewer than 250,000 distinct CDR3 sequences, roughly an eighth of them found once; the top ten carry about 25%. This clonotype was seen a few times. As yet, its antigen is unknown. The specimen was CD8+ T cells sorted from PBMCs, collected approximately 5 days after vaccination. This receptor was identified in a man aged 45 to 65 who received an inactivated influenza vaccine. The rearrangement joins TRBV20-1 to TRBJ2-3, with TRBD2 matching over 10 bases. The CDR3 nucleotides read TGCAGTGCTAGAGATCTTCGGCTAGCGGGAGCAGATACGCAGTATTTT. This encodes CSARDLRLAGADTQYF.